This TCR beta chain was sequenced for a study of cytomegalovirus exposure and HLA in healthy donors. Germline lookup yields CDR1 SGHAT and CDR2 FQNNGV. The germline V and J ends were trimmed by 5 bases and 4 bases, with 11 bases remaining between them. The CDR3 is 13 residues long. PCR employed 60 Vbeta and 13 Jbeta primers. Some clones are missing from TCRdb's copy, which holds only in-frame ones; the method was immunoSEQ multiplex PCR. The table has about 180,000 clones, 84% seen once; the top ten hold 0.8% to 1.3%. Sequenced: PBMCs. The source of this sequence is a man younger than 40 in good health and CMV-seronegative. The chain links TRBV11-2 to TRBJ1-1; tentative D call: TRBD1 (5 bases). The CDR3 coding sequence is TGTGCCAGCAGCCCTCGGGGGGGCACTGAAGCTTTCTTT. This gives the protein CASSPRGGTEAFF.